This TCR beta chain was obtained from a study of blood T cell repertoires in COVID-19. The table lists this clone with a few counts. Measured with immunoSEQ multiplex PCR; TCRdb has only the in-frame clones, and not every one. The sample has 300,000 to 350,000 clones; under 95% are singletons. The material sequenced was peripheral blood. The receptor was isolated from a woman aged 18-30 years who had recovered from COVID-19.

The chain's CDR3 is CASGSRGGGYTF. CDR3 in DNA: TGTGCTAGTGGTTCCCGCGGGGGCGGCTACACCTTC. The chain employs TRBV12-5 and TRBJ1-2; a possible D gene is TRBD1 (6 bases). There are 12 residues in the CDR3. V was cut by 4 bases and J by 8 bases, with 11 bases left in between. Germline assignment: CDR1 LGHNT and CDR2 FRNRAP.